Following are 30 T cell receptor beta chains from one sample sequenced in a study of blood T cell repertoires in COVID-19 (dated by TCRdb to between 2020 and 2021). The library was produced with the immunoSEQ multiplex PCR assay. TCRdb mirrors the immuneACCESS table, restricted to in-frame sequences. Some clones are absent from its copies; in checked studies, under half trace to an unresolved V gene, and the reason for the others is unknown. The sample profile shows about 160,000 clones; 90% to 95% of them were found once. The ten largest make up over 3.5% of the sample. The sequencing input was peripheral blood. The origin of the receptors is a woman aged 50 to 60 with acute or convalescent COVID-19.

The CDR3 sequence is CASRKGQGLIGEKLFF. The CDR3 region has the DNA TGCGCCAGCAGGAAGGGACAGGGATTGATAGGTGAAAAACTGTTTTTT. The J gene is TRBJ1-4, the V gene TRBV4-1, with TRBD1 matching over 9 bases. In germline, CDR1 is MGHRA, CDR2 YSYEKL. The CDR3 consists of 16 residues. V was clipped by 6 bases and J by 7 bases; unmatched bases: 12.

This chain uses TRBV30 with TRBJ2-2; D call uncertain. This CDR3 has 12 residues. Germline V gene lookup returns CDR1 GTSNPN and CDR2 SVGIG (reference sequence). The V end lost 3 bases, the J end lost 7 bases, and 9 bases lay between the germline ends. CDR3 nucleotides: TGTGCCTGGAGCTCAGGCATCGGGGAGCTGTTTTTT. Translated: CAWSSGIGELFF.

CDR3 nucleotides: TGTGCCAGCAGCTTTGCTAGGGGGAACACCGGGGAGCTGTTTTTT. Protein: CASSFARGNTGELFF. The J gene is TRBJ2-2, the V gene TRBV7-9; D might be TRBD1 (5 bases). V shed 3 bases and J shed 1 base, with 9 bases lying between them. The V gene's germline CDR1 is SEHNR and CDR2 FQNEAQ (reference sequence). The CDR3 is made up of 15 amino acids.

The chain couples TRBV27 to TRBJ2-1; 8 nucleotides match TRBD2. V was clipped by 5 bases and J by 3 bases; unmatched bases: 9. Germline CDR1 MNHEY, CDR2 SMNVEV (reference sequence). This CDR3 has 16 amino acids. CDR3 sequence reads: CASSPRGSGSYNEQFF. In DNA form, the CDR3 reads TGTGCCAGCAGTCCCCGGGGGAGCGGGAGCTACAATGAGCAGTTCTTC.

The rearrangement uses TRBV28 and TRBJ2-3; D possibly corresponds to TRBD2 (6 bases). This CDR3 is built from 14 residues. Trimming removed 5 bases from V and 7 bases from J, with 16 bases in between. The germline V gene encodes CDR1 MDHEN and CDR2 SYDVKM. The CDR3 nucleotides read TGTGCCAGCAGTGCATCGACGCGGGAACATACGCAGTATTTT. Translation gives CASSASTREHTQYF. Variable domain in full (rest from reference TRBV28 and TRBJ2-3): DVKVTQSSRYLVKRTGEKVFLECVQDMDHENMFWYRQDPGLGLRLIYFSYDVKMKEKGDIPEGYSVSREKKERFSLILESASTNQTSMYLCASSASTREHTQYFGPGTRLTVL.

This chain uses TRBV12-5 with TRBJ1-4; D is perhaps TRBD1 (6 bases). V shed 4 bases and J shed 0 bases, with 6 bases lying between them. Per germline, CDR1 LGHNT and CDR2 FRNRAP. This CDR3 comprises 14 residues. CDR3 bases: TGTGCTAGTGGTTCAGGGGCAACTAATGAAAAACTGTTTTTT. Translated: CASGSGATNEKLFF. The whole variable domain, filled in from reference TRBV12-5 and TRBJ1-4, reads DARVTQTPRHKVTEMGQEVTMRCQPILGHNTVFWYRQTMMQGLELLAYFRNRAPLDDSGMPKDRFSAEMPDATLATLKIQPSEPRDSAVYFCASGSGATNEKLFFGSGTQLSVL.

The J gene is TRBJ1-1, the V gene TRBV7-8; D not certain. With 0 bases removed from V and 7 bases from J, the gap between germline ends came to 12 bases. This CDR3 comprises 14 residues. The germline CDR1 and CDR2 sequences are SGHVS and FQNEAQ. CDR3 nucleotide sequence: TGTGCCAGCAGCTTAGCGCCGACCGGGATTGAAGCTTTCTTT. Its translation is CASSLAPTGIEAFF.

The chain carries TRBV11-3 and TRBJ2-2, with 7 bases lining up with TRBD2. Germline values: CDR1 SGHNT, CDR2 YENEEA. CDR3 length: 14 amino acids. Unmatched junction bases numbered 0, after V lost 1 base and J lost 4 bases. The CDR3 protein is CASSLGGGTGELFF. CDR3 coding DNA: TGTGCCAGCAGCTTAGGGGGGGGCACCGGGGAGCTGTTTTTT. The variable domain in full, completed from reference TRBV11-3 and TRBJ2-2, reads EAGVVQSPRYKIIEKKQPVAFWCNPISGHNTLYWYLQNLGQGPELLIRYENEEAVDDSQLPKDRFSAERLKGVDSTLKIQPAELGDSAVYLCASSLGGGTGELFFGEGSRLTVL.

The chain uses TRBV6-6 and TRBJ2-7; a weak D match, TRBD1 (7 bases). This CDR3 is built from 15 residues. Germline-derived CDR1 and CDR2 are MNHNY and SVGAGI (reference sequence). V lost 7 bases and J 2 bases, leaving 18 bases between the germline ends. The CDR3 DNA reads TGTGCCAGCAACGCCTTTCAGGGGGGAACCTACGAGCAGTACTTC. It specifies CASNAFQGGTYEQYF.

The chain carries TRBV28 and TRBJ1-2; D not certain. The V and J ends lost 3 bases and 5 bases respectively, with 13 bases between them. The CDR3 spans 14 residues. In germline, CDR1 is MDHEN, CDR2 SYDVKM. The CDR3 protein is CASSFSGEVYGYTF. DNA of the CDR3: TGTGCCAGCAGTTTCTCCGGGGAAGTATATGGCTACACCTTC.

This clone was seen more than once but under ten times. The genes are TRBV7-2 and TRBJ1-4; the D gene is possibly TRBD1 (6 bases). The CDR3 spans 16 residues. The germline gives CDR1 SGHTA, CDR2 FQGNSA. Between the trimmed V and J ends, which lost 1 base and 4 bases, there was a span of 13 bases. The CDR3 DNA reads TGTGCCAGCAGCTTAGTTATAGGACAGTTTAATGAAAAACTGTTTTTT. Translating gives CASSLVIGQFNEKLFF.

This rearrangement joins TRBV30 to TRBJ1-4; D gene ambiguous. V was shortened by 0 bases and J by 16 bases, with 18 bases between the two germline ends. CDR1 and CDR2 from the germline V gene are GTSNPN and SVGIG (reference sequence). The CDR3 runs to 13 residues. Written as DNA, the CDR3 is TGTGCCTGGAGTGTACTAGGGAAATCAGAGTGGTTTTTT. Its protein product is CAWSVLGKSEWFF.

The rearrangement uses TRBV19 and TRBJ2-3; tentative D call: TRBD2 (5 bases). The CDR3 totals 15 residues. Trimming took 3 bases from V and 2 from J, leaving 12 bases between them. Germline assignment: CDR1 LNHDA and CDR2 SQIVND (reference sequence). This CDR3 is CASSMRGIYTDTQYF. Written as DNA, the CDR3 is TGTGCCAGTAGTATGAGAGGGATTTACACAGATACGCAGTATTTT.

V usage is TRBV28 and J usage is TRBJ1-5; a weak D match, TRBD1 (5 bases). V lost 5 bases to trimming and J lost 4 bases, with 9 bases between them. CDR1 is MDHEN, CDR2 SYDVKM, per germline. The CDR3 runs to 13 residues. The CDR3 sequence is CASSGQGNQPQHF. The CDR3 DNA follows: TGTGCCAGCAGTGGGCAGGGTAATCAGCCCCAGCATTTT. The variable domain in full, with the rest retrieved from reference TRBV28 and TRBJ1-5, is DVKVTQSSRYLVKRTGEKVFLECVQDMDHENMFWYRQDPGLGLRLIYFSYDVKMKEKGDIPEGYSVSREKKERFSLILESASTNQTSMYLCASSGQGNQPQHFGDGTRLSIL.

This sequence joins TRBV24-1 and TRBJ2-1, with a possible D match to TRBD1 (5 bases). This CDR3 has 16 residues. Trimming took off 3 bases at V and 7 bases at J, with 18 bases between the two ends. The germline CDR1 and CDR2 sequences are KGHDR and SFDVKD. CDR3 sequence: CATSDRGKGLQNEQFF. The CDR3 DNA follows: TGTGCCACCAGTGATAGGGGCAAAGGCCTTCAAAATGAGCAGTTCTTC.

This clone was recorded only once. The chain combines TRBV2 with TRBJ1-4; D might be TRBD1 (6 bases). The germline gives CDR1 SNHLY, CDR2 FYNNEI. The CDR3 covers 16 residues. V was shortened by 5 bases and J by 0 bases, with 13 bases between the two germline ends. The CDR3 DNA follows: TGTGCCAGCAGTCTAGACAGGACAACAACTAATGAAAAACTGTTTTTT. Encoded protein: CASSLDRTTTNEKLFF.

The gene calls are TRBV7-6 and TRBJ1-6; no reliable D call. V was clipped by 5 bases and J by 11 bases, with 13 bases between them. The CDR3 contains 13 residues. Germline values: CDR1 SGHVS, CDR2 FNYEAQ. The CDR3 is CASSRLSGTPLHF. The CDR3 DNA is TGTGCCAGCAGCCGTCTTTCGGGTACACCCCTCCACTTT.

This chain connects TRBV19 to TRBJ1-2; a weak D match, TRBD1 (5 bases). The length of the CDR3 is 15 residues. Between the trimmed V and J ends, which lost 5 bases and 1 base, there was a span of 14 bases. Germline V gives CDR1 LNHDA, CDR2 SQIVND (reference sequence). This chain's CDR3 is CASSSRRQINYGYTF. DNA of the CDR3: TGTGCCAGTAGTTCTCGTAGACAGATTAACTATGGCTACACCTTC.

The chain employs TRBV5-1 and TRBJ1-1; 7 bases match TRBD1. The CDR3 is 16 residues long. CDR1 and CDR2 from the germline V gene are SGHRS and YFSETQ. Trimming removed 3 bases from V and 1 base from J; junction bases left unmatched: 9. CDR3 in DNA: TGCGCCAGCAGCTGGGGGCAGGGGGACCCGAACACTGAAGCTTTCTTT. It encodes CASSWGQGDPNTEAFF. The variable domain in full, with the rest retrieved from reference TRBV5-1 and TRBJ1-1, is KAGVTQTPRYLIKTRGQQVTLSCSPISGHRSVSWYQQTPGQGLQFLFEYFSETQRNKGNFPGRFSGRQFSNSRSEMNVSTLELGDSALYLCASSWGQGDPNTEAFFGQGTRLTVV.

This chain connects TRBV4-2 to TRBJ1-2; weak D call: TRBD1 (5 bases). CDR3 length equals 17 residues. Germline lookup yields CDR1 LGHNA and CDR2 YNFKEQ. V lost 7 bases and J lost 2, with 23 bases in between. The CDR3 region is CASNVNQGTGANYGYTF. The CDR3 bases are TGTGCCAGCAACGTAAACCAAGGTACAGGTGCCAACTATGGCTACACCTTC.

The chain combines TRBV3-1 (or the pseudogene TRBV3-2) with TRBJ2-7, with D perhaps TRBD1 (6 bases). Trimming cost V 2 bases and J 5 bases, with 13 bases left between them. The CDR3 totals 14 residues. Per the germline V gene, CDR1 is LGHDT and CDR2 is YNNKEL (reference sequence). The CDR3 protein is CASSQWTRGHEQYF. As DNA, the CDR3 is TGTGCCAGCAGCCAATGGACCAGGGGCCACGAGCAGTACTTC.

In this sample, this clone turned up once. The chain is built from TRBV4-3 and TRBJ2-2; possibly TRBD1 for D (5 bases). This CDR3 spans 15 amino acids. The V and J ends lost 2 bases and 4 bases respectively, with 11 bases between them. In germline, CDR1 is LGHNA, CDR2 YSLEER. The DNA for the CDR3 is TGCGCCAGCAGCCAACGACGACAGCTCACCGGGGAGCTGTTTTTT. It is translated as CASSQRRQLTGELFF.

The table lists this clone with a count of one. The chain joins TRBV4-2 to TRBJ2-1; a possible D gene is TRBD2 (6 bases). Germline CDR1 reads LGHNA; CDR2 reads YNFKEQ. V was pared by 8 bases and J by 4 bases, with 15 bases between. This CDR3 is 14 amino acids long. This CDR3 is CASSPQRVYNEQFF. CDR3 in DNA: TGTGCCAGCTCTCCCCAGCGGGTATACAATGAGCAGTTCTTC.

This sequence joins TRBV24-1 and TRBJ1-5; no clear D. The CDR3 is 15 amino acids. With 6 bases removed from V and 0 bases from J, the gap between germline ends came to 11 bases. Germline CDR1 KGHDR, CDR2 SFDVKD. The CDR3, as DNA: TGTGCCACCAGTACGACGGGGTATAGCAATCAGCCCCAGCATTTT. Its protein product is CATSTTGYSNQPQHF.

This chain links TRBV30 with TRBJ2-1; 7 bases are a match to TRBD2. The CDR3 totals 14 residues. Germline V gene lookup returns CDR1 GTSNPN and CDR2 SVGIG (reference sequence). V gave up 0 bases and J gave up 8 bases; unmatched junction bases: 7. CDR3 amino acids: CAWSVLAVDDEQFF. In DNA form, the CDR3 reads TGTGCCTGGAGTGTGCTAGCGGTAGATGATGAGCAGTTCTTC.

This clone was counted only a few times. The chain combines TRBV19 with TRBJ1-2; 11 positions match TRBD1. In germline, CDR1 is LNHDA, CDR2 SQIVND (reference sequence). Trimming at V came to 5 bases and at J to 6 bases, leaving 11 bases not matched to a gene. The CDR3 loop spans 16 amino acids. The CDR3 nucleotides are TGTGCCAGTAGTCCGGGACAGGGGGTATTGAGGAATGGCTACACCTTC. Its protein is CASSPGQGVLRNGYTF.

The chain couples TRBV2 to TRBJ1-1; D remains unclear. The CDR3 spans 13 residues. V was trimmed by 6 bases and J by 0 bases, leaving 8 bases between them. CDR1 is SNHLY and CDR2 is FYNNEI in the germline V gene. CDR3 bases: TGTGCCAGCAGCTTTGAGCTGAACACTGAAGCTTTCTTT. Amino acid sequence: CASSFELNTEAFF.

The J gene is TRBJ2-1, the V gene TRBV2; possibly TRBD2 for D (5 bases). There are 17 residues in the CDR3. Germline V gene data show CDR1 as SNHLY and CDR2 as FYNNEI. Between the trimmed V and J ends, which lost 5 bases and 6 bases, there was a span of 23 bases. CDR3 coding DNA: TGTGCCAGCAGTCCCTCCACCTCCCTAGCTGACTCCAATGAGCAGTTCTTC. Translating it yields CASSPSTSLADSNEQFF.

CDR3 nucleotides: TGTGCCAGCAAGTGGAGAGATACGCAGTATTTT. This encodes CASKWRDTQYF. This chain joins TRBV2 and TRBJ2-3; no definite D call. V lost 7 bases, J lost 5 bases, and 7 bases lay in between. Per germline, CDR1 SNHLY and CDR2 FYNNEI. CDR3 length equals 11 residues.

To note about this clone: This sample also contains other DNA sequences that code for the same CDR3. V and J are TRBV30 and TRBJ1-4; D not certain. The germline V gene has CDR1 GTSNPN and CDR2 SVGIG (reference sequence). The CDR3 covers 13 residues. Trimming shortened V by 0 bases and J by 5 bases, and 7 bases separated the two germline ends. The chain's CDR3 is CAWSVRENEKLFF. The CDR3 DNA follows: TGTGCCTGGAGTGTGAGGGAGAATGAAAAACTGTTTTTT.